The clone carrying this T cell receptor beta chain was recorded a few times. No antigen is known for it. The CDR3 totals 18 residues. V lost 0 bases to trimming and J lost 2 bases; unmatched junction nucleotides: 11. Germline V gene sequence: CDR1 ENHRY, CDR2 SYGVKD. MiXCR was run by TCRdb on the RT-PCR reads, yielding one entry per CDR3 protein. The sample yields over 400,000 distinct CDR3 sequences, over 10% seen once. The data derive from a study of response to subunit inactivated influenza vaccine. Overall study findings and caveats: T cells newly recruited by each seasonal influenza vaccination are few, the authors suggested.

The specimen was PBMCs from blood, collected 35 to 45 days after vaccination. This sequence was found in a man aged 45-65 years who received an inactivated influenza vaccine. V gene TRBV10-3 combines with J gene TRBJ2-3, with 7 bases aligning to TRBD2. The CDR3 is CAISESGGQGDYTDTQYF. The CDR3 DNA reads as TGTGCCATCAGTGAGTCGGGCGGCCAAGGGGACTACACAGATACGCAGTATTTT.